This T cell receptor beta chain is from a study of OX40 agonist ivuxolimab in advanced cancers. For the study at large: Dose-escalation subjects each had hepatocellular carcinoma, melanoma, renal cell or head and neck cancer. Prior checkpoint blockade (anti-PD-1, anti-PD-L1 or anti-CTLA-4) was permitted; approximately 44% had it. Study outcomes and limitations: Some of the lowest clonal expansion was seen in partial responders at 0.1-3.0 mg/kg. Averaged across samples, CD8+ T cells carried more expanded clones than CD4+ did.

The CDR3 spans 13 residues. CDR1 MDHEN and CDR2 SYDVKM come from the germline V gene. Losses at the gene ends were 11 bases for V and 4 bases for J; bases not matched to a gene: 6. TCRdb's copy holds only in-frame clones and misses some; the assay was immunoSEQ multiplex PCR. In the table there are 25,000 or so clones, 80% to 90% of which are singletons. The sample holds one count of this clone. What it binds is unknown. This specimen was CD4+ or CD8+ T cells sorted from blood, taken in a trial of the OX40 agonist ivuxolimab. The V and J genes are TRBV28 and TRBJ2-1; 9 bases line up with TRBD2. This sequence originates from an adult with an advanced solid tumor such as melanoma, head and neck, liver or kidney cancer. CDR3 nucleotide sequence: TGTGCCGCTACTAGCGGGCCTTACAATGAGCAGTTCTTC. Protein product: CAATSGPYNEQFF.